A few counts support the clone carrying this T cell receptor (beta chain). Its antigen is undetermined. The data are from a study of identical twins. Notes on the study in general: Cross-sectional statistical analysis, not tracking of the same donors, underpinned the conclusions. Diverse VJ usage suggested most zero-insertion clonotypes were not invariant T cells.

CDR1 and CDR2 (germline): SGHRS, YFSETQ. J was trimmed by 2 bases and V by 0 bases; bases with no gene match: 5. The CDR3 loop spans 15 amino acids. TCRdb passed the 5' RACE reads through MiXCR, listing each CDR3 protein once. The data contain about 810,000 distinct CDR3 sequences, around an eighth of them singletons. These sequences were also reported in another study, on yellow fever vaccine responses in identical twins. From that report: Twins' vaccine T cell response reportedly gave the appearance of partial convergence and partial personalization.

The chain links TRBV5-1 to TRBJ2-7; 7 bases align to TRBD2. The source material was PBMCs. The sequence was obtained from a woman under 30 in good health. The CDR3, as DNA: TGCGCCAGCAGCTTGGTTCTAGCGGATACCTACGAGCAGTACTTC. This codes for CASSLVLADTYEQYF.